This TCR beta chain was retrieved from a study of blood T cell repertoires in COVID-19. The CDR3 extends over 13 amino acids. Losses at the gene ends were 8 bases for V and 0 bases for J; bases not matched to a gene: 2. Germline values: CDR1 MNHEY, CDR2 SVGAGI. This table comes from immunoSEQ multiplex PCR, and its TCRdb copy is limited to in-frame clones, with some not included. The table records 200,000 to 300,000 clones, approximately 86% of them present only once. The receptor was isolated from a human donor in a cohort sampled during active COVID-19. Sample: peripheral blood. The V gene is TRBV6-5, the J gene TRBJ2-3; 7 bases map to TRBD2. CDR3 DNA: TGTGCCAGCCTTAGCGGGAGCACAGATACGCAGTATTTT. As protein: CASLSGSTDTQYF.